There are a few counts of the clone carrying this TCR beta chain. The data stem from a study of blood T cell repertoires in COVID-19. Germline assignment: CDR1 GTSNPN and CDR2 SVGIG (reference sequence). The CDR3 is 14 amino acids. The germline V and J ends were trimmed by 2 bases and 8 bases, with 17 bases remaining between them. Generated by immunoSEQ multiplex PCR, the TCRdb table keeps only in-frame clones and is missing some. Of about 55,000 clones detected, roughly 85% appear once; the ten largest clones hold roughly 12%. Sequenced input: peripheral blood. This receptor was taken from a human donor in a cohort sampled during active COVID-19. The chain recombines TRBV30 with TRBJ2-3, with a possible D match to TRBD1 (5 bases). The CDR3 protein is CAWSKWADRGTQYF. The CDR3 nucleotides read TGTGCCTGGAGTAAGTGGGCAGACAGAGGTACGCAGTATTTT.